Described below is a single TCR beta chain sequence and its context. The method was immunoSEQ multiplex PCR; TCRdb's version includes in-frame clones alone and lacks a portion of them. The sample has roughly 230,000 clones; 80% to 90% are singletons. The ends lost 6 bases at V and 2 bases at J; junction bases unmatched: 4. In germline, CDR1 is ENHRY, CDR2 SYGVKD. This CDR3 is built from 16 residues. These data belong to a study of blood T cell repertoires in COVID-19. This TCR derives from a woman between 40 and 50 years old who had recovered from COVID-19. The chain carries TRBV10-3 and TRBJ2-1; TRBD2 agrees at 13 bases. Sequenced material: peripheral blood. This CDR3 reads CAIRETSGGTYNEQFF. The CDR3 DNA follows: TGTGCCATCAGGGAGACTAGCGGGGGGACCTACAATGAGCAGTTCTTC.